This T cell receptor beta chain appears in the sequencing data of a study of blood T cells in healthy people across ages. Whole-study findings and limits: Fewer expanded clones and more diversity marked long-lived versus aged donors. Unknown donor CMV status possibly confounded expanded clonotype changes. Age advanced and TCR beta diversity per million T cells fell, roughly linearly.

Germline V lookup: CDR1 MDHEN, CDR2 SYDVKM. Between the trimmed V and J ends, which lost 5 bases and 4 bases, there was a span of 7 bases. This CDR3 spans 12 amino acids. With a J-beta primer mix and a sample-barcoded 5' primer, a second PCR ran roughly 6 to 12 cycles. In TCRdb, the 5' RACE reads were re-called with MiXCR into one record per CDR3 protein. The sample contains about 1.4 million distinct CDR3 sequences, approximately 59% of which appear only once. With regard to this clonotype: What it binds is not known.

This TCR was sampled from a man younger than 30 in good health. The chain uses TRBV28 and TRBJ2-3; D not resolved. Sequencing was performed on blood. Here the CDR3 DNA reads TGTGCCAGCAGTCCAGTATCAGATACGCAGTATTTT. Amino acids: CASSPVSDTQYF.